The 28 T cell receptor beta chains presented below share a single source sample, sequenced in a study of identifying expanded T cells in peripheral blood. Some clones are missing from TCRdb's copy, which holds only in-frame ones; the method was immunoSEQ multiplex PCR. Among some 93,000 clones listed, 88% were seen once. Sequenced: blood. These receptors were taken from a person between 18 and 75 years old in good health.

V usage is TRBV15 and J usage is TRBJ2-3, with 8 bases that match TRBD1. V dropped 3 bases and J dropped 2; count of bases not matched to a gene: 1. The germline CDR1 and CDR2 sequences are LNHNV and YYDKDF (reference sequence). This CDR3 contains 14 residues. The CDR3 protein is CATSRTGDTDTQYF. CDR3 bases: TGTGCCACCAGCAGGACAGGGGACACAGATACGCAGTATTTT. Based on the CDR3 plus reference TRBV15 and TRBJ2-3, the full variable domain is DAMVIQNPRYQVTQFGKPVTLSCSQTLNHNVMYWYQQKSSQAPKLLFHYYDKDFNNEADTPDNFQSRRPNTSFCFLDIRSPGLGDTAMYLCATSRTGDTDTQYFGPGTRLTVL.

The chain links TRBV5-6 to TRBJ2-1; 11 bases align to TRBD2. Per germline, CDR1 SGHDT and CDR2 YYEEEE. The CDR3 is made up of 14 amino acids. Trimming took 3 bases from V and 7 from J; bases not matched to a gene: 3. In DNA, the CDR3 is TGTGCCAGCAGCTGGGGGACTAGCGGAAATGAGCAGTTCTTC. Protein sequence: CASSWGTSGNEQFF.

The genes are TRBV5-4 and TRBJ1-2; D gene ambiguous. Trimming pared 4 bases from V and 0 bases from J, leaving 16 bases between. Germline CDR1 reads SGHNT; CDR2 reads YYREEE (reference sequence). The CDR3 totals 16 residues. CDR3 DNA sequence: TGTGCCAGCAGCCCCCGGGCGCGGCAGTCTAACTATGGCTACACCTTC. Protein product: CASSPRARQSNYGYTF.

The table lists this clone with a count of one. The chain links TRBV7-2 to TRBJ2-2, with 7 nucleotides matching TRBD2. Germline trimming cut 8 bases from V and 4 bases from J; bases unmatched to any gene: 13. CDR1 is SGHTA, CDR2 FQGNSA, per germline. The CDR3 covers 16 residues. In DNA, the CDR3 is TGTGCCAGCGTCGGGGCGGGGGTGTTGGGCACCGGGGAGCTGTTTTTT. Translation gives CASVGAGVLGTGELFF.

The V and J genes are TRBV5-5 and TRBJ1-1, with D perhaps TRBD1 (6 bases). The germline V gene has CDR1 SGHKS and CDR2 YYEKEE (reference sequence). V shed 1 base and J shed 6 bases, with 10 bases lying between them. The CDR3 loop spans 13 amino acids. In DNA, the CDR3 is TGTGCCAGCAGCTTGACAGGGATAGCTGAAGCTTTCTTT. Its protein product is CASSLTGIAEAFF.

The chain combines TRBV9 with TRBJ2-1; D is perhaps TRBD2 (6 bases). The germline V gene encodes CDR1 SGDLS and CDR2 YYNGEE. V lost 3 bases, J lost 4 bases, and 11 bases lay in between. CDR3 size: 14 residues. The CDR3 here is CASSAISGYNEQFF. CDR3 nucleotides: TGTGCCAGCAGCGCCATTAGCGGATACAATGAGCAGTTCTTC.

This clone was counted a single time. The rearrangement uses TRBV19 and TRBJ2-2; either TRBD1 or TRBD2 may fit D (6 bases each). The germline CDR1 and CDR2 sequences are LNHDA and SQIVND (reference sequence). The CDR3 length is 16 residues. V dropped 6 bases and J dropped 5 bases, with 19 bases sitting between them. The CDR3 sequence is CASSPREGGWTGELFF. CDR3 DNA: TGTGCCAGTAGCCCCCGTGAGGGGGGTTGGACCGGGGAGCTGTTTTTT.

The genes are TRBV7-8 and TRBJ1-2; weak D call: TRBD1 (5 bases). The CDR3 loop spans 19 amino acids. Germline CDR1 reads SGHVS; CDR2 reads FQNEAQ. V was cut by 3 bases and J by 2 bases, with 25 bases left in between. The CDR3 here is CASSFYRFYSGQRNYGYTF. The CDR3 DNA reads TGTGCCAGCAGCTTTTATCGGTTCTATTCGGGGCAGAGAAACTATGGCTACACCTTC.

The rearrangement uses TRBV30 and TRBJ1-4; 10 bases align to TRBD1. Germline values: CDR1 GTSNPN, CDR2 SVGIG (reference sequence). The junction had 8 bases not matched to a gene; V was cut back by 5 bases and J by 8 bases. The CDR3 is 14 amino acids. For the CDR3, the DNA is TGTGCCTGGGATACCGGGACAGGGGACGAAAAACTGTTTTTT. Translating gives CAWDTGTGDEKLFF.

The chain links TRBV9 to TRBJ2-5; TRBD2 matches at 8 bases. The trim removed 0 bases at V and 2 bases at J, leaving 0 bases unmatched. Germline CDR1 and CDR2: SGDLS and YYNGEE. The CDR3 has 14 amino acids. CDR3 bases: TGTGCCAGCAGCGTAGCGGGGGGGCAAGAGACCCAGTACTTC. Translation gives CASSVAGGQETQYF. The full variable domain, in which reference TRBV9 and TRBJ2-5 provide the parts outside the CDR3, is DSGVTQTPKHLITATGQRVTLRCSPRSGDLSVYWYQQSLDQGLQFLIQYYNGEERAKGNILERFSAQQFPDLHSELNLSSLELGDSALYFCASSVAGGQETQYFGPGTRLLVL.

This clone was seen a single time. This chain links TRBV7-3 with TRBJ1-1; D unresolved. This CDR3 spans 16 amino acids. Germline CDR1 is SGHTA and CDR2 is FQGTGA. Between the trimmed V and J ends, which lost 0 bases and 0 bases, there was a span of 11 bases. CDR3 sequence (DNA): TGTGCCAGCAGCTTAACGGGCACGATGATGAACACTGAAGCTTTCTTT. Translation gives CASSLTGTMMNTEAFF.

V usage is TRBV6-5 and J usage is TRBJ1-1, with 9 bases lining up with TRBD1. Germline loops: CDR1 MNHEY, CDR2 SVGAGI. V gave up 5 bases and J gave up 0 bases; unmatched junction bases: 4. This CDR3 is 15 amino acids long. CDR3 in DNA: TGTGCCAGCAGTCCGGGGACAGGGCTGAACACTGAAGCTTTCTTT. It translates to CASSPGTGLNTEAFF.

The chain carries TRBV5-6 and TRBJ1-1, with D maybe TRBD1 (6 bases). Germline V lookup: CDR1 SGHDT, CDR2 YYEEEE. The length of the CDR3 is 13 residues. V was pared by 4 bases and J by 4 bases, with 11 bases between. The CDR3 nucleotides are TGTGCCAGCAGCGTCGAGGGGGGCACTGAAGCTTTCTTT. Protein sequence: CASSVEGGTEAFF.

The chain has TRBV7-9 and TRBJ1-1; D gene unclear. Per the germline V gene, CDR1 is SEHNR and CDR2 is FQNEAQ (reference sequence). V shed 6 bases and J shed 0 bases, with 8 bases lying between them. The CDR3 sequence is 13 residues long. The CDR3 nucleotides read TGTGCCAGCAGTCGACTCCTGAACACTGAAGCTTTCTTT. Amino acid sequence: CASSRLLNTEAFF. The full variable domain, with the rest looked up from reference TRBV7-9 and TRBJ1-1, is DTGVSQNPRHKITKRGQNVTFRCDPISEHNRLYWYRQTLGQGPEFLTYFQNEAQLEKSRLLSDRFSAERPKGSFSTLEIQRTEQGDSAMYLCASSRLLNTEAFFGQGTRLTVV.

The rearrangement uses TRBV9 and TRBJ2-5, with TRBD1 matching over 8 bases. Germline V gene sequence: CDR1 SGDLS, CDR2 YYNGEE. This CDR3 comprises 15 residues. V lost 4 bases to trimming and J lost 2 bases; unmatched junction nucleotides: 7. CDR3 in DNA: TGTGCCAGCAGCCCCCGGACAGGGCCACAAGAGACCCAGTACTTC. Translating gives CASSPRTGPQETQYF.

This clone was counted once. The chain uses TRBV5-1 and TRBJ2-5; D may be TRBD2 (6 bases). Germline V CDR1 and CDR2: SGHRS, YFSETQ. There are 13 residues in the CDR3. The V gene lost 2 bases and the J gene lost 5 bases, with 10 bases spanning the gap. The CDR3 loop is CASSFVAGETQYF. As DNA, the CDR3 is TGCGCCAGCAGCTTCGTCGCGGGGGAGACCCAGTACTTC.

The CDR3, as DNA: TGCAGCGCTGGAACAGGGTCTAACGAGCAGTACTTC. This sequence encodes CSAGTGSNEQYF. The V and J genes are TRBV29-1 and TRBJ2-7, with D perhaps TRBD1 (6 bases). Germline CDR1 reads SQVTM; CDR2 reads ANQGSEA. V lost 7 bases, J lost 5 bases, and 15 bases lay in between. The CDR3 sequence is 12 residues long.

V and J are TRBV30 and TRBJ1-4; D is uncertain. The CDR3 length is 13 residues. Deletions cut 3 bases from V and 8 bases from J, with 13 bases between. The germline V gene encodes CDR1 GTSNPN and CDR2 SVGIG (reference sequence). This CDR3 is CAWRGFPWEKLFF. The CDR3 DNA sequence: TGTGCCTGGAGGGGATTCCCTTGGGAAAAACTGTTTTTT.

V usage is TRBV19 and J usage is TRBJ2-1; D tentatively fits TRBD1 or TRBD2 (5 bases each). Deletions cut 0 bases from V and 5 bases from J, with 8 bases between. Germline V lookup: CDR1 LNHDA, CDR2 SQIVND (reference sequence). The CDR3 is 14 amino acids. The chain's CDR3 is CASSIEGPNNEQFF. CDR3 nucleotides: TGTGCCAGTAGTATAGAGGGACCCAACAATGAGCAGTTCTTC.

The gene calls are TRBV11-2 and TRBJ2-7; tentatively, D is TRBD2 (5 bases). The length of the CDR3 is 15 residues. Germline assignment: CDR1 SGHAT and CDR2 FQNNGV. The V and J ends lost 1 base and 6 bases respectively, with 16 bases between them. CDR3 region: CASSLGVPLEGEQYF. CDR3 DNA sequence: TGTGCCAGCAGCTTAGGGGTCCCCCTCGAGGGCGAGCAGTACTTC.

CDR3 DNA: TGTGCCAGCTCACCGGACAGGGGAACTAATGAAAAACTGTTTTTT. Translation gives CASSPDRGTNEKLFF. The rearrangement uses TRBV18 and TRBJ1-4; 9 bases are a match to TRBD1. Looked up from germline, CDR1 is KGHSH and CDR2 is LQKENI. J was trimmed by 1 base and V by 3 bases; bases with no gene match: 0. The CDR3 loop spans 15 amino acids.

V is TRBV6-5 and J is TRBJ1-2; 12 nucleotides align to TRBD1. The CDR3 is made up of 14 amino acids. Germline V gene data show CDR1 as MNHEY and CDR2 as SVGAGI. V trimming: 6 bases; J trimming: 8 bases; junction bases outside the gene matches: 7. As DNA, the CDR3 is TGTGCCAGCAGGAGGGACAGGGGGCAGGGAGGCTACACCTTC. The encoded protein is CASRRDRGQGGYTF.

The V gene is TRBV7-9, the J gene TRBJ2-5; tentative D call: TRBD1 (5 bases). The germline V and J ends were trimmed by 3 bases and 5 bases, with 10 bases remaining between them. Per the germline V gene, CDR1 is SEHNR and CDR2 is FQNEAQ (reference sequence). The CDR3 is 13 amino acids. The CDR3 bases are TGTGCCAGCAGCTTCGGCTCAGGGGAGACCCAGTACTTC. Translated, it gives CASSFGSGETQYF.

This chain links TRBV7-2 with TRBJ1-2, with 7 bases identical to TRBD1. Trimming at V came to 5 bases and at J to 7 bases, leaving 4 bases not matched to a gene. In germline, CDR1 is SGHTA, CDR2 FQGNSA. This CDR3 contains 12 residues. CDR3 protein: CASSLDRVGYTF. CDR3 nucleotide sequence: TGTGCCAGCAGCCTAGACAGGGTTGGCTACACCTTC.

The chain carries TRBV2 and TRBJ2-1; TRBD2 might be the D (5 bases). The V gene's germline CDR1 is SNHLY and CDR2 FYNNEI. Trimming took off 4 bases at V and 10 bases at J, with 17 bases between the two ends. The CDR3 spans 14 residues. CDR3 in DNA: TGTGCCAGCAGTGCTCTGGAGGACCAATCCGAGCAGTTCTTC. Translating it yields CASSALEDQSEQFF.

The genes are TRBV28 and TRBJ1-2, with 7 nucleotides matching TRBD1. CDR3 length: 12 residues. Trimming cost V 5 bases and J 8 bases; bases outside gene matches: 5. Germline loops: CDR1 MDHEN, CDR2 SYDVKM. The CDR3 here is CASSPRDRGYTF. The CDR3 bases are TGTGCCAGCAGTCCCCGGGACAGAGGCTACACCTTC.

The CDR3 here is CASSLPGFKRNEQFF. The DNA for the CDR3 is TGTGCCAGCAGCCTACCGGGCTTCAAGAGAAATGAGCAGTTCTTC. The chain uses TRBV7-9 and TRBJ2-1; no clear D. Looked up from germline, CDR1 is SEHNR and CDR2 is FQNEAQ (reference sequence). The CDR3 contains 15 residues. The V end was cut by 5 bases, the J end by 7 bases, with 18 bases between.

V is TRBV5-1 and J is TRBJ2-1; D may be TRBD1 or TRBD2 (5 bases each). The CDR3 length is 15 residues. Germline V CDR1 and CDR2: SGHRS, YFSETQ. V lost 2 bases and J lost 7, with 16 bases in between. CDR3 protein: CASSFTGTAGNEQFF. The CDR3 region has the DNA TGCGCCAGCAGCTTTACCGGGACGGCAGGGAATGAGCAGTTCTTC.